The 15 T cell receptor beta chains below were found in one sample sequenced in a study of T cell responses to AZD1222 COVID-19 vaccine. Measured with immunoSEQ multiplex PCR; TCRdb has only the in-frame clones, and not every one. The sample consists of under 200,000 clones, approximately 90% of them appearing once. The source was peripheral blood, collected on day 0 of MenACWY control vaccination. These receptor sequences come from an adult in good health.

The V gene is TRBV5-1, the J gene TRBJ1-3, with D perhaps TRBD1 (5 bases). The germline V gene has CDR1 SGHRS and CDR2 YFSETQ. The CDR3 runs to 14 residues. V gave up 3 bases and J gave up 2 bases, with 9 bases separating them. The CDR3 DNA follows: TGCGCCAGCAGCTCCGCGGGGCCTGGAAACACCATATATTTT. This gives the protein CASSSAGPGNTIYF. The whole variable domain, filled in from reference TRBV5-1 and TRBJ1-3, reads KAGVTQTPRYLIKTRGQQVTLSCSPISGHRSVSWYQQTPGQGLQFLFEYFSETQRNKGNFPGRFSGRQFSNSRSEMNVSTLELGDSALYLCASSSAGPGNTIYFGEGSWLTVV.

The V gene is TRBV2, the J gene TRBJ1-1; TRBD1 aligns across 8 bases. V dropped 2 bases and J dropped 1; count of bases not matched to a gene: 3. Germline V gene lookup returns CDR1 SNHLY and CDR2 FYNNEI. The CDR3 runs to 15 residues. Written as DNA, the CDR3 is TGTGCCAGCAGTGAATTGGGACAGGAGAACACTGAAGCTTTCTTT. As protein: CASSELGQENTEAFF.

This chain uses TRBV7-2 with TRBJ1-5; no reliable D call. V was clipped by 1 base and J by 5 bases, with 21 bases between them. The CDR3 loop spans 18 amino acids. CDR1 is SGHTA and CDR2 is FQGNSA in the germline V gene. The CDR3 DNA reads as TGTGCCAGCAGCTTAGTAGGTGCTCGTCCTGCTGGGTATCAGCCCCAGCATTTT. Translation: CASSLVGARPAGYQPQHF.

This chain links TRBV3-1 (or the pseudogene TRBV3-2) with TRBJ1-2; D remains ambiguous. V was clipped by 1 base and J by 10 bases, with 16 bases between them. CDR3 size: 14 residues. Germline CDR1 LGHDT, CDR2 YNNKEL (reference sequence). DNA of the CDR3: TGTGCCAGCAGCCAAGCCGGAGAAAGGAGTGACTACACCTTC. Translating gives CASSQAGERSDYTF.

The V and J genes are TRBV10-3 and TRBJ2-5; 7 nucleotides line up with TRBD2. The V and J ends lost 10 bases and 3 bases, in that order; junction bases with no gene match: 14. CDR3 size: 15 residues. In germline, CDR1 is ENHRY, CDR2 SYGVKD. CDR3 region: CATKRGGRVEETQYF. For the CDR3, the DNA is TGTGCCACAAAACGCGGCGGGAGAGTCGAAGAGACCCAGTACTTC.

The chain combines TRBV6-5 with TRBJ2-1; possibly TRBD2 for D (6 bases). This CDR3 has 16 amino acids. Germline V gene lookup returns CDR1 MNHEY and CDR2 SVGAGI. The V and J ends lost 0 bases and 8 bases respectively, with 17 bases between them. The CDR3 protein is CASSYSLVRRADEQFF. For the CDR3, the DNA is TGTGCCAGCAGTTACTCTCTAGTTCGGAGGGCTGATGAGCAGTTCTTC.

V and J are TRBV7-3 and TRBJ2-3; D is unclear. The germline gives CDR1 SGHTA, CDR2 FQGTGA. The ends were cut back, 5 bases at V and 4 bases at J, with 19 bases in the middle. The CDR3 length is 16 residues. CDR3 loop: CASSPQAALGSDTQYF. The CDR3 nucleotides are TGTGCCAGCAGCCCTCAGGCTGCGTTGGGGTCAGATACGCAGTATTTT.

J is TRBJ1-6 and V is TRBV7-6; perhaps TRBD1 as D (5 bases). This CDR3 contains 14 residues. The ends were cut back, 1 base at V and 10 bases at J, with 11 bases in the middle. Germline values: CDR1 SGHVS, CDR2 FNYEAQ. The CDR3 DNA sequence: TGTGCCAGCAGCTTAGATTTGGACAACTCACCCCTCCACTTT. Translation gives CASSLDLDNSPLHF.

V is TRBV11-2 and J is TRBJ1-3; D unresolved. V was cut by 0 bases and J by 8 bases, with 5 bases left in between. This CDR3 is built from 12 residues. Germline V gene data show CDR1 as SGHAT and CDR2 as FQNNGV. The CDR3 is CASSLEAYTIYF. The CDR3, as DNA: TGTGCCAGCAGCTTAGAGGCGTACACCATATATTTT. Combining the CDR3 with reference TRBV11-2 and TRBJ1-3 gives the whole variable domain EAGVAQSPRYKIIEKRQSVAFWCNPISGHATLYWYQQILGQGPKLLIQFQNNGVVDDSQLPKDRFSAERLKGVDSTLKIQPAKLEDSAVYLCASSLEAYTIYFGEGSWLTVV.

V is TRBV9 and J is TRBJ2-7; 9 bases match TRBD1. Germline V CDR1 and CDR2: SGDLS, YYNGEE. The CDR3 contains 15 residues. Trimming removed 0 bases from V and 5 bases from J; junction bases left unmatched: 6. This CDR3 is CASSVASGDRDEQYF. CDR3 nucleotides: TGTGCCAGCAGCGTAGCTTCAGGGGACAGGGACGAGCAGTACTTC.

The chain recombines TRBV28 with TRBJ2-7; D is perhaps TRBD1 (5 bases). Germline values: CDR1 MDHEN, CDR2 SYDVKM. The CDR3 spans 11 residues. V lost 5 bases and J 4 bases, leaving 6 bases between the germline ends. CDR3 region: CASSRQYEQYF. As DNA, the CDR3 is TGTGCCAGCAGTCGACAGTACGAGCAGTACTTC.

J is TRBJ1-4 and V is TRBV5-1, with D maybe TRBD1 (5 bases). Germline-derived CDR1 and CDR2 are SGHRS and YFSETQ. The CDR3 extends over 14 amino acids. V shed 4 bases and J shed 4 bases, with 11 bases lying between them. The CDR3 bases are TGCGCCAGCAGCGGCGGGACGGTTAATGAAAAACTGTTTTTT. Translated, it gives CASSGGTVNEKLFF.

This chain joins TRBV7-8 and TRBJ1-2; tentative D call: TRBD1 (5 bases). Deletions cut 10 bases from V and 13 bases from J, with 25 bases between. CDR3 length equals 13 residues. The V gene's germline CDR1 is SGHVS and CDR2 FQNEAQ. Written as DNA, the CDR3 is TGTGCCACCCAGGGTCCGGGACCACTCCTCCCCACCTTC. Its protein product is CATQGPGPLLPTF.

The chain recombines TRBV19 with TRBJ1-1; D unclear. CDR1 and CDR2 from the germline V gene are LNHDA and SQIVND (reference sequence). Trimming pared 1 base from V and 0 bases from J, leaving 12 bases between. The length of the CDR3 is 16 residues. CDR3 residues: CASSIGRQTMNTEAFF. The CDR3, as DNA: TGTGCCAGTAGTATAGGGCGGCAGACCATGAACACTGAAGCTTTCTTT.

The J gene is TRBJ1-5, the V gene TRBV7-2; unclear D gene. V shed 3 bases and J shed 5 bases, with 8 bases lying between them. The CDR3 sequence is 13 residues long. Germline loops: CDR1 SGHTA, CDR2 FQGNSA. CDR3 coding DNA: TGTGCCAGCAGCTTCGGGAGGGATCAGCCCCAGCATTTT. Protein product: CASSFGRDQPQHF.